The source of this T cell receptor (beta chain) is a study of CD8+ T cells in alopecia areata. Findings of the study overall: Clonality was higher in lesional than normal scalp, especially in alopecia totalis/universalis.

Reverse transcription of extracted RNA yielded cDNA, which provided the sequencing template. Method: immunoSEQ multiplex PCR; TCRdb's copy keeps in-frame clones and lacks some. The data hold about 99,000 clones, with approximately 60% observed a single time. After removal of 1 base from V and 0 bases from J, the junction contained 9 bases not matched to a gene. Germline V CDR1 and CDR2: SEHNR, FQNEAQ (reference sequence). This CDR3 is built from 19 residues. This clone was recorded a few times. Its antigen is not known. The V call is TRBV7-9, the J call TRBJ2-1; 10 bases map to TRBD2. The source material was CD4+ T cells sorted from blood. The sequence came from a human donor in good health. The CDR3 nucleotides are TGTGCCAGCAGCTTAGTAGCTAGCGGGGGCCCCCACTCCTACAATGAGCAGTTCTTC. This translates into CASSLVASGGPHSYNEQFF. The variable domain in full, completed from reference TRBV7-9 and TRBJ2-1, reads DTGVSQNPRHKITKRGQNVTFRCDPISEHNRLYWYRQTLGQGPEFLTYFQNEAQLEKSRLLSDRFSAERPKGSFSTLEIQRTEQGDSAMYLCASSLVASGGPHSYNEQFFGPGTRLTVL.